The clone carrying this TCR beta chain was counted once. This sample was included in a study of shared clonotypes between healthy human individuals. This CDR3 contains 15 residues. Germline CDR1 SGHDT, CDR2 YYEEEE. V was pared by 3 bases and J by 6 bases, with 16 bases between. As handled by the study authors: Owing to the provision of junction-only sequences devoid of quality scores by immunoSEQ, filtering differed. The assay was immunoSEQ multiplex PCR, and TCRdb's table has in-frame clones only and misses some. V, J and clone size reflect that table, while D and trimming were determined from the DNA. Seen here are roughly 2,500,000 clones, approximately 94% observed once, and the top ten hold approximately 0.37%.

The genes are TRBV5-6 and TRBJ2-1; D perhaps matches TRBD1 (5 bases). What was sequenced was naive CD4+ T cells from PBMCs. The subset: CD45RA+ positively selected. This sequence was found in a man between 18 and 29 years old in good health. Some clones in this sample may be carry-over from other donors' samples. CDR3 region: CASSSRQSRGNEQFF. CDR3 bases: TGTGCCAGCAGCTCGAGACAATCTAGGGGCAATGAGCAGTTCTTC.